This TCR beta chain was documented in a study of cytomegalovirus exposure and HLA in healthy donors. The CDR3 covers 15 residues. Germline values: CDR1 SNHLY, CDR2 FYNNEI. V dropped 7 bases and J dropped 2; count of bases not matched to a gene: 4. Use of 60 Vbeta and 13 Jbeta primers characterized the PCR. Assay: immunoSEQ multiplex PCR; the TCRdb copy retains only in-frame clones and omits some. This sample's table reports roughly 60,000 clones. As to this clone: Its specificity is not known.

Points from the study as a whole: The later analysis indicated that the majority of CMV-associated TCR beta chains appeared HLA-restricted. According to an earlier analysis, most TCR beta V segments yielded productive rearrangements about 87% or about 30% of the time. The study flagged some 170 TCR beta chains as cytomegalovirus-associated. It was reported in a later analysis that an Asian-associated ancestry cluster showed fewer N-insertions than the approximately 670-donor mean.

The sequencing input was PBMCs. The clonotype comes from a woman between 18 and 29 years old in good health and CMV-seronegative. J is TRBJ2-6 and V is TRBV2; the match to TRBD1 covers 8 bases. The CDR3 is CASNPDRAGANVLTF. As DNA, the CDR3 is TGTGCCAGCAACCCGGACAGGGCTGGGGCCAACGTCCTGACTTTC.